This entry lists 23 T cell receptor beta chains sequenced from one sample in a study of blood T cell repertoires in COVID-19. The data were produced by immunoSEQ multiplex PCR, yet TCRdb's version contains in-frame clones alone and is incomplete. In the table there are 30,000 to 40,000 clones, 70% to 85% of which are singletons. The sample comprised peripheral blood. The receptors shown here come from a woman aged 55 to 70 with acute or convalescent COVID-19.

The CDR3 nucleotides read TGTGCCAGCAGTTTACGAGCGAACACTGAAGCTTTCTTT. Protein product: CASSLRANTEAFF. This chain connects TRBV12-3 or TRBV12-4 to TRBJ1-1; D is ambiguous. This CDR3 spans 13 amino acids. The V end lost 2 bases, the J end lost 1 base, and 5 bases lay between the germline ends.

V usage is TRBV11-2 and J usage is TRBJ2-1, with 8 bases identical to TRBD2. The CDR3 totals 16 residues. The germline V gene encodes CDR1 SGHAT and CDR2 FQNNGV. With V trimmed by 0 bases and J by 6 bases, 7 bases remained unmatched. CDR3 nucleotide sequence: TGTGCCAGCAGCTTAGAGGCGGGGGGCCCACCCAATGAGCAGTTCTTC. It encodes CASSLEAGGPPNEQFF.

This rearrangement joins TRBV6-6 to TRBJ1-1, with a weak D call TRBD1 (5 bases). Looked up from germline, CDR1 is MNHNY and CDR2 is SVGAGI (reference sequence). Trimming removed 5 bases at V and 0 bases at J, with 16 bases between. CDR3 length: 16 residues. CDR3 sequence (DNA): TGTGCCAGCAGTCCCGACGTCCAGGGCATGAACACTGAAGCTTTCTTT. Its translation is CASSPDVQGMNTEAFF.

J is TRBJ2-7 and V is TRBV3-1 (or the pseudogene TRBV3-2); the D gene is possibly TRBD1 (5 bases). CDR1 LGHDT and CDR2 YNNKEL come from the germline V gene (reference sequence). The V and J ends lost 4 bases and 1 base respectively, with 11 bases between them. The CDR3 is 14 amino acids. The CDR3 loop reads CASSRDSPSYEQYF. The CDR3 DNA reads as TGTGCCAGCAGCCGCGACAGTCCATCCTACGAGCAGTACTTC.

There are a few counts of this clone. The chain has TRBV19 and TRBJ1-3; 9 bases match TRBD1. This CDR3 has 17 amino acids. The J segment lost 0 bases and the V segment lost 4 bases, leaving 7 bases of the junction unmatched. Germline assignment: CDR1 LNHDA and CDR2 SQIVND (reference sequence). The chain's CDR3 is CASSSDGQGLSGNTIYF. DNA of the CDR3: TGTGCCAGTAGTAGCGACGGACAGGGGCTCTCTGGAAACACCATATATTTT. The full variable domain, its missing parts supplied by reference TRBV19 and TRBJ1-3, is DGGITQSPKYLFRKEGQNVTLSCEQNLNHDAMYWYRQDPGQGLRLIYYSQIVNDFQKGDIAEGYSVSREKKESFPLTVTSAQKNPTAFYLCASSSDGQGLSGNTIYFGEGSWLTVV.

The chain uses TRBV19 and TRBJ2-5, with 10 positions matching TRBD1. Trimming cost V 1 base and J 7 bases; bases outside gene matches: 6. The V gene's germline CDR1 is LNHDA and CDR2 SQIVND (reference sequence). There are 15 residues in the CDR3. The CDR3 DNA sequence: TGTGCCAGTAGTATAGCCGGGACAGGGGAAGGGACCCAGTACTTC. Translated: CASSIAGTGEGTQYF. Full variable domain (outside the CDR3, taken from reference TRBV19 and TRBJ2-5): DGGITQSPKYLFRKEGQNVTLSCEQNLNHDAMYWYRQDPGQGLRLIYYSQIVNDFQKGDIAEGYSVSREKKESFPLTVTSAQKNPTAFYLCASSIAGTGEGTQYFGPGTRLLVL.

The chain couples TRBV10-2 to TRBJ1-5, with 7 positions matching TRBD1. V trimming: 6 bases; J trimming: 2 bases; junction bases outside the gene matches: 4. The CDR3 extends over 14 amino acids. The V gene's germline CDR1 is WSHSY and CDR2 SAAADI. CDR3: CASREGTGNQPQHF. The CDR3 region has the DNA TGCGCCAGCAGGGAAGGGACAGGCAATCAGCCCCAGCATTTT.

This clone occurred once. V and J are TRBV6-2 or TRBV6-3 and TRBJ1-1; 8 bases match TRBD1. Germline values: CDR1 MNHEY, CDR2 SVGEGT. Germline trimming cut 6 bases from V and 8 bases from J; bases unmatched to any gene: 8. The length of the CDR3 is 13 residues. In DNA form, the CDR3 reads TGTGCCAGCAGCGACGGGGACAGGATAGAAGCTTTCTTT. It is translated as CASSDGDRIEAFF.

V and J are TRBV19 and TRBJ1-2, with 7 positions matching TRBD1. CDR1 and CDR2 (germline): LNHDA, SQIVND (reference sequence). The CDR3 sequence is 14 residues long. With V trimmed by 4 bases and J by 2 bases, 4 bases remained unmatched. The CDR3 DNA follows: TGTGCCAGTAGTAAGGACAGGAAAAACTATGGCTACACCTTC. Protein sequence: CASSKDRKNYGYTF.

The chain carries TRBV12-3 or TRBV12-4 and TRBJ2-1; the D gene is possibly TRBD2 (5 bases). There are 13 residues in the CDR3. Trimming stripped 5 bases from V and 8 bases from J, with 13 bases between. The CDR3 DNA sequence: TGTGCCAGCAGTCCGAGGCTAGCCTATGAGCAGTTCTTC. Encoded protein: CASSPRLAYEQFF.

The chain recombines TRBV28 with TRBJ1-5; D ambiguous. The CDR3 loop spans 14 amino acids. Trimming stripped 3 bases from V and 5 bases from J, with 11 bases between. Germline V lookup: CDR1 MDHEN, CDR2 SYDVKM. CDR3 residues: CASSFPQTYQPQHF. The DNA for the CDR3 is TGTGCCAGCAGTTTCCCGCAGACTTATCAGCCCCAGCATTTT.

The V and J genes are TRBV2 and TRBJ2-7; TRBD1 matches at 7 bases. The CDR3 is 14 residues long. Per the germline V gene, CDR1 is SNHLY and CDR2 is FYNNEI. Trimming took 6 bases from V and 2 from J; bases not matched to a gene: 7. The CDR3 sequence: CASRLIGTAYEQYF. The CDR3 DNA reads as TGTGCCAGCAGGTTAATCGGGACAGCCTACGAGCAGTACTTC.

This clone was observed once. The V and J genes are TRBV5-1 and TRBJ1-4; D gene uncertain. The germline CDR1 and CDR2 sequences are SGHRS and YFSETQ. CDR3 length: 16 residues. Trimming left V 0 bases short and J 7 bases short, with 16 bases between. The CDR3 bases are TGCGCCAGCAGCTTGGGGCTAAGCGGTAAACGTGAAAAACTGTTTTTT. It translates to CASSLGLSGKREKLFF.

This rearrangement joins TRBV7-8 to TRBJ2-1, with TRBD2 matching over 7 bases. Per germline, CDR1 SGHVS and CDR2 FQNEAQ. Unmatched junction bases numbered 6, after V lost 4 bases and J lost 9 bases. The CDR3 is made up of 13 amino acids. For the CDR3, the DNA is TGTGCCAGCAGCTGGAGCGGGGCGGGTGAGCAGTTCTTC. Its protein is CASSWSGAGEQFF. Full variable domain (missing parts from reference TRBV7-8 and TRBJ2-1): GAGVSQSPRYKVAKRGQDVALRCDPISGHVSLFWYQQALGQGPEFLTYFQNEAQLDKSGLPSDRFFAERPEGSVSTLKIQRTQQEDSAVYLCASSWSGAGEQFFGPGTRLTVL.

The chain carries TRBV11-2 and TRBJ2-3, with D perhaps matching TRBD2 (6 bases). CDR3 length: 15 amino acids. V shed 5 bases and J shed 0 bases, with 12 bases lying between them. Germline CDR1 SGHAT, CDR2 FQNNGV. CDR3 protein: CASSHAGTSTDTQYF. Here the CDR3 DNA reads TGTGCCAGCAGCCACGCCGGGACTAGCACAGATACGCAGTATTTT.

This rearrangement joins TRBV5-8 to TRBJ2-3; TRBD2 is a possible D gene (5 bases). This CDR3 has 14 amino acids. The germline gives CDR1 SGHTS, CDR2 YDEGEE. Trimming removed 2 bases from V and 2 bases from J, with 9 bases in between. The DNA for the CDR3 is TGTGCCAGCAGCTTAGCCCGGGACACAGATACGCAGTATTTT. It is translated as CASSLARDTDTQYF.

This chain links TRBV6-6 with TRBJ2-3, with a possible D match to TRBD1 (5 bases). This CDR3 has 16 amino acids. The germline CDR1 and CDR2 sequences are MNHNY and SVGAGI (reference sequence). V lost 4 bases and J lost 6, with 20 bases in between. CDR3 DNA sequence: TGTGCCAGCAGTTCATGGGCAGGGAAGGCTCCCGATACGCAGTATTTT. Amino acid sequence: CASSSWAGKAPDTQYF.

The chain combines TRBV19 with TRBJ2-2, with 7 bases lining up with TRBD2. CDR3 length equals 15 residues. J lost 2 bases, V lost 5 bases, and 5 bases had no gene match. In germline, CDR1 is LNHDA, CDR2 SQIVND (reference sequence). The CDR3 sequence: CASSSLAVNTGELFF. For the CDR3, the DNA is TGTGCCAGTAGTTCCCTAGCGGTCAACACCGGGGAGCTGTTTTTT.

The chain is built from TRBV28 and TRBJ1-5; D may be TRBD1 (6 bases). This CDR3 comprises 14 residues. Trimming removed 3 bases at V and 9 bases at J, with 15 bases between. Germline CDR1 and CDR2: MDHEN and SYDVKM. The CDR3 is CASSLTGPRTPQHF. CDR3 DNA sequence: TGTGCCAGCAGTTTGACAGGCCCGCGTACGCCCCAGCATTTT.

V is TRBV4-1 and J is TRBJ2-7; D unclear. The V end was cut by 0 bases, the J end by 7 bases, with 16 bases between. The length of the CDR3 is 15 residues. Germline CDR1 is MGHRA and CDR2 is YSYEKL. CDR3 nucleotide sequence: TGCGCCAGCAGCCAAGACGCAGTAGGAGTTTATGAGCAGTACTTC. It codes for CASSQDAVGVYEQYF.

The rearrangement joins TRBV30 to TRBJ1-5; 7 bases map to TRBD1. V trimming: 2 bases; J trimming: 4 bases; junction bases outside the gene matches: 5. Germline CDR1 is GTSNPN and CDR2 is SVGIG (reference sequence). CDR3 length equals 14 residues. The CDR3 DNA follows: TGTGCCTGGAGTAAGGGGACAGCAAATCAGCCCCAGCATTTT. Amino acid sequence: CAWSKGTANQPQHF. The variable domain in full, with the rest retrieved from reference TRBV30 and TRBJ1-5, is SQTIHQWPATLVQPVGSPLSLECTVEGTSNPNLYWYRQAAGRGLQLLFYSVGIGQISSEVPQNLSASRPQDRQFILSSKKLLLSDSGFYLCAWSKGTANQPQHFGDGTRLSIL.

This clone was counted between two and nine times. The V and J genes are TRBV9 and TRBJ2-2; D gene unclear. V lost 2 bases and J lost 0, with 8 bases in between. Germline V CDR1 and CDR2: SGDLS, YYNGEE. This CDR3 has 15 residues. CDR3 sequence (DNA): TGTGCCAGCAGCGTCTTGAGAGCGAACACCGGGGAGCTGTTTTTT. It is translated as CASSVLRANTGELFF.

This chain links TRBV11-1 with TRBJ2-1, with 7 positions matching TRBD2. The CDR3 is made up of 15 amino acids. Losses at the gene ends were 3 bases for V and 8 bases for J; bases not matched to a gene: 10. Per the germline V gene, CDR1 is SGHAT and CDR2 is FQDESV (reference sequence). CDR3 amino acids: CASSFGTTQFHEQFF. The CDR3 region has the DNA TGTGCCAGCAGCTTCGGGACTACTCAATTTCATGAGCAGTTCTTC.